Listed below are T cell receptor beta chains from one sample, sequenced in a study of cytomegalovirus exposure and HLA in healthy donors. TCRdb keeps only in-frame clones here, not all; method: immunoSEQ multiplex PCR. This table holds approximately 99,000 clones, 95% found once. Sequenced sample: PBMCs. Source of these receptors: a woman aged 18-29 years in good health and CMV-seronegative. CDR3s include the opening cysteine and the closing phenylalanine or tryptophan. Fields, in order: D gene, J gene, clone size, CDR3 length, V gene, CDR3 protein, CDR3 DNA. The D gene is left open where the match is weak. Size is omitted from some rows. Given values are once, few, many or a class for expanded clones.

TRBD2	TRBJ2-3	.	17	TRBV2	CASSDGGGPISTDTQYF	TGTGCCAGCAGTGACGGCGGGGGGCCGATCAGCACAGATACGCAGTATTTT
.	TRBJ2-7	.	15	TRBV19	CASKVRTDNFYEQYF	TGTGCCAGTAAGGTGAGGACAGATAATTTCTACGAGCAGTACTTC
TRBD1	TRBJ2-1	.	15	TRBV5-8	CASSDSRTGRNEQFF	TGTGCCAGCAGCGATAGTCGGACAGGGCGCAATGAGCAGTTCTTC
TRBD1	TRBJ1-2	.	16	TRBV5-1	CASSSMTGGKDYGYTF	TGCGCCAGCAGCTCGATGACAGGGGGAAAGGACTATGGCTACACCTTC
TRBD2	TRBJ2-1	.	14	TRBV7-9	CASEGLAGSNEQFF	TGTGCCAGCGAGGGACTAGCGGGGTCGAATGAGCAGTTCTTC
.	TRBJ1-2	.	18	TRBV5-5	CASSLGVWGLGSNYGYTF	TGTGCCAGCAGCTTGGGGGTGTGGGGGCTCGGCAGTAACTATGGCTACACCTTC
.	TRBJ2-7	.	11	TRBV29-1	CSVVNYHEQYF	TGCAGCGTTGTAAACTACCACGAGCAGTACTTC
.	TRBJ2-5	.	16	TRBV5-1	CASSYSSWTNQETQYF	TGCGCCAGCAGCTATAGCAGTTGGACAAACCAAGAGACCCAGTACTTC
.	TRBJ2-7	.	14	TRBV14	CASSQDYLEDEQYF	TGTGCCAGCAGCCAAGATTATTTGGAGGACGAGCAGTACTTC
TRBD2	TRBJ2-7	.	18	TRBV2	CASSVGMTSGGTPYEQYF	TGTGCCAGCAGTGTGGGGATGACTAGCGGGGGGACCCCCTACGAGCAGTACTTC
.	TRBJ1-4	.	14	TRBV28	CASSFWQTNEKLFF	TGTGCCAGCAGTTTCTGGCAGACAAATGAAAAACTGTTTTTT
.	TRBJ2-2	.	16	TRBV7-9	CASSSDRLDGTGELFF	TGTGCCAGCAGCTCAGACAGACTCGATGGCACCGGGGAGCTGTTTTTT
.	TRBJ1-1	.	11	TRBV28	CASTAGAEAFF	TGTGCCAGCACCGCGGGGGCAGAAGCTTTCTTT
.	TRBJ1-3	.	14	TRBV19	CASRDRGSGNTIYF	TGTGCCAGCCGAGATAGGGGCTCTGGAAACACCATATATTTT
.	TRBJ2-7	.	16	TRBV4-1	CASSQDILGGALEQYF	TGCGCCAGCAGCCAAGATATTTTGGGGGGGGCCTTGGAGCAGTACTTC
TRBD2	TRBJ2-1	.	16	TRBV27	CASRMRERGALDEQFF	TGTGCCAGCAGAATGAGAGAGCGGGGGGCATTAGATGAGCAGTTCTTC
.	TRBJ2-3	.	14	TRBV7-2	CASSLDRATDTQYF	TGTGCCAGCAGCCTGGACAGAGCCACAGATACGCAGTATTTT
TRBD1	TRBJ2-1	.	13	TRBV5-1	CASSLTDRGRLFF	TGCGCCAGCAGCTTAACGGACAGGGGGCGACTGTTCTTC
TRBD1	TRBJ1-3	.	14	TRBV28	CASSPDRAGNTIYF	TGTGCCAGCAGTCCGGACAGGGCTGGAAACACCATATATTTT
.	TRBJ1-1	.	16	TRBV4-2	CASSQVAGVGNTEAFF	TGTGCCAGCAGCCAAGTCGCAGGGGTGGGGAACACTGAAGCTTTCTTT
TRBD1	TRBJ1-1	.	15	TRBV18	CASSPRTGENTEAFF	TGTGCCAGCTCACCCCGGACAGGGGAGAACACTGAAGCTTTCTTT
TRBD1	TRBJ2-6	.	18	TRBV7-9	CASSLGQGAQAGANVLTF	TGTGCCAGCAGCTTAGGGCAGGGGGCGCAAGCCGGGGCCAACGTCCTGACTTTC
.	TRBJ2-7	.	13	TRBV29-1	CSVALRGTYEQYF	TGCAGCGTTGCCCTTCGGGGTACCTACGAGCAGTACTTC
.	TRBJ1-2	.	15	TRBV7-3	CASSLGGGLNYGYTF	TGTGCCAGCAGCCTCGGGGGGGGGCTGAACTATGGCTACACCTTC
.	TRBJ1-2	once	14	TRBV28	CASRRGQSSYGYTF	TGTGCCAGCAGAAGGGGACAATCCTCCTATGGCTACACCTTC
.	TRBJ2-7	.	14	TRBV19	CASSITGNFYEQYF	TGTGCCAGTAGTATAACAGGGAATTTTTACGAGCAGTACTTC
TRBD2	TRBJ2-7	once	15	TRBV9	CASSENSGGIYEQYF	TGTGCCAGCAGCGAAAATAGCGGGGGGATCTACGAGCAGTACTTC
TRBD1	TRBJ1-5	.	14	TRBV7-9	CASSPGQGSQPQHF	TGTGCCAGCAGCCCCGGACAGGGAAGTCAGCCCCAGCATTTT
TRBD1	TRBJ2-7	once	13	TRBV10-3	CAIAGQGAYEQYF	TGTGCCATCGCGGGACAGGGGGCTTACGAGCAGTACTTC
.	TRBJ1-1	.	11	TRBV25-1	CASTPGDKAFF	TGTGCCAGCACCCCCGGGGATAAAGCTTTCTTT
.	TRBJ2-7	.	16	TRBV11-2	CASSLPEQGRYGEQYF	TGTGCCAGCAGCTTACCCGAACAGGGGAGGTATGGCGAGCAGTACTTC
.	TRBJ2-3	.	13	TRBV27	CASSLMGSDTQYF	TGTGCCAGCAGTTTAATGGGCTCAGATACGCAGTATTTT
.	TRBJ1-6	.	15	TRBV18	CASSPAGGVNSPLHF	TGTGCCAGCTCACCTGCCGGAGGGGTTAATTCACCCCTCCACTTT
TRBD1	TRBJ1-5	.	19	TRBV7-7	CASSLRRDRRSIFHQPQHF	TGTGCTAGCAGCTTACGACGGGACAGGAGGAGTATATTCCATCAGCCCCAGCATTTT
TRBD1	TRBJ2-1	.	15	TRBV10-2	CASRRGQGSYNEQFF	TGCGCCAGTAGAAGAGGACAGGGTTCCTACAATGAGCAGTTCTTC
TRBD1	TRBJ1-1	.	16	TRBV18	CASSPRQGAPSTEAFF	TGTGCCAGCTCACCAAGACAGGGGGCGCCGAGCACTGAAGCTTTCTTT
.	TRBJ2-3	once	12	TRBV19	CASSLTGDTQYF	TGTGCCAGTAGCCTAACTGGAGATACGCAGTATTTT
TRBD1	TRBJ2-7	.	14	TRBV4-1	CASSQVTGNYEQYF	TGCGCCAGCAGCCAAGTGACAGGGAACTACGAGCAGTACTTC
.	TRBJ2-1	.	14	TRBV10-3	CATKHGGSYNEQFF	TGTGCCACGAAACACGGGGGATCCTACAATGAGCAGTTCTTC
TRBD1	TRBJ2-7	.	15	TRBV13	CASSLPRDRKGGQYF	TGTGCCAGCAGCCTCCCCCGGGACAGGAAAGGCGGGCAGTACTTC
TRBD2	TRBJ2-7	once	14	TRBV11-1	CASSWTSGVYEQYF	TGTGCCAGCAGCTGGACTAGCGGGGTCTACGAGCAGTACTTC
TRBD1	TRBJ1-6	.	15	TRBV27	CASSFGQGIGSPLHF	TGTGCCAGCAGTTTTGGACAGGGGATCGGATCACCCCTCCACTTT